The clone carrying this TCR beta chain has a handful of counts. This CDR3 is 13 amino acids long. Germline lookup yields CDR1 SEHNR and CDR2 FQNEAQ (reference sequence). Trimming took 5 bases from V and 2 from J, leaving 10 bases between them. This record belongs to a study of blood T cell repertoires in COVID-19. Only in-frame clones appear in the TCRdb table, and some are missing; sequencing was by immunoSEQ multiplex PCR. Of around 31,000 clones in the sample, 86% are singletons; the top ten hold about 24%. The V gene is TRBV7-9, the J gene TRBJ2-7; a weak D match, TRBD1 (5 bases). The receptor was derived from a human donor with active COVID-19. The donor label of this sample is uncertain. Sequenced sample: peripheral blood. CDR3 coding DNA: TGTGCCAGCAGCCGGCGACAGACCTACGAGCAGTACTTC. Translating it yields CASSRRQTYEQYF.